This TCR beta chain comes out of a study of T-cell reconstitution after alpha-beta-depleted transplantation in children. Unique molecular identifiers featured in how the TCRbeta library was prepared. TCRdb reprocessed the PCR reads via MiXCR and lists one record per CDR3 protein. The data show about 140,000 distinct CDR3 sequences, with 8% to 10% seen just once and over 15% held by the top ten. Germline V gene lookup returns CDR1 SGHRS and CDR2 YFSETQ. This CDR3 is built from 15 residues. J was trimmed by 4 bases and V by 3 bases; bases with no gene match: 6. This clonotype was observed a few times. The starting material was PBMCs, mostly from graft donor cells, obtained 180 days after TCRalphabeta/CD19-depleted stem cell transplant. This TCR was recovered from a female patient aged 2-15 years who had a stem cell transplant for congenital amegakaryocytic thrombocytopenia, so the T cells may come from the graft donor. The chain employs TRBV5-1 and TRBJ1-4; TRBD1 matches 7 bases. As DNA, the CDR3 is TGCGCCAGCAGCTCTTCCGGGACAGATAATGAAAAACTGTTTTTT. Its protein product is CASSSSGTDNEKLFF.